The 24 T cell receptor beta chains given below trace back to one sample, sequenced in a study of blood T cell repertoires in COVID-19 (TCRdb year 2020). Receptors were amplified or captured by the immunoSEQ multiplex PCR assay. The table comes from immuneACCESS by way of TCRdb, which keeps in-frame sequences with V and J called. Part of the clones is missing from these tables; in studies checked, under half for an unresolved V gene and the rest for unknown reasons. For this sample there are 150,000 to 200,000 clones; 70% to 85% appear just once. The top ten clones comprise approximately 15% of the sample. The sample taken for sequencing was PBMCs or T cells enriched from blood (not recorded which). The receptors stem from a woman in her fifties or sixties who had recovered from COVID-19.

The chain links TRBV28 to TRBJ2-3, with 8 bases matching TRBD2. Germline V gene lookup returns CDR1 MDHEN and CDR2 SYDVKM. The CDR3 contains 14 residues. V dropped 8 bases and J dropped 2; count of bases not matched to a gene: 6. DNA of the CDR3: TGTGCCAGCCGGGAGGGGGGAGCCACAGATACGCAGTATTTT. Translated, it gives CASREGGATDTQYF.

The rearrangement uses TRBV28 and TRBJ2-7, with D possibly matching TRBD1 (7 bases). Germline lookup yields CDR1 MDHEN and CDR2 SYDVKM. The CDR3 is 14 amino acids. Trimming shortened V by 5 bases and J by 1 base, and 12 bases separated the two germline ends. CDR3 sequence (DNA): TGTGCCAGCAGTCGGCAGGGGGGATCCTACGAGCAGTACTTC. This codes for CASSRQGGSYEQYF.

In DNA, the CDR3 is TGTGCCAGCAGTTACGTCGGGGGGCGGGCTGACACTGAAGCTTTCTTT. Encoded protein: CASSYVGGRADTEAFF. The chain uses TRBV6-2 or TRBV6-3 and TRBJ1-1; a weak D match, TRBD1 (6 bases). Germline CDR1 MNHEY, CDR2 SVGEGT. CDR3 length: 16 amino acids. Between the trimmed V and J ends, which lost 2 bases and 3 bases, there was a span of 16 bases.

Here the CDR3 reads CASTGGSGANVLTF. Here the CDR3 DNA reads TGCGCCAGCACCGGGGGCTCTGGGGCCAACGTCCTGACTTTC. The rearrangement joins TRBV10-2 to TRBJ2-6; possibly TRBD2 for D (6 bases). The CDR3 has 14 residues. V shed 7 bases and J shed 0 bases, with 7 bases lying between them. In germline, CDR1 is WSHSY, CDR2 SAAADI.

This clone was observed once. The chain uses TRBV6-5 and TRBJ1-6, with D perhaps matching TRBD1 (5 bases). Germline V gives CDR1 MNHEY, CDR2 SVGAGI. The CDR3 length is 15 residues. The V gene lost 6 bases and the J gene lost 2 bases, with 11 bases spanning the gap. CDR3 amino acids: CASSPGGTYNSPLHF. In DNA form, the CDR3 reads TGTGCCAGCAGCCCCGGGGGGACCTATAATTCACCCCTCCACTTT.

The chain couples TRBV27 to TRBJ2-1, with 7 nucleotides matching TRBD1. The CDR3 is 12 residues long. The V gene's germline CDR1 is MNHEY and CDR2 SMNVEV (reference sequence). The trim removed 6 bases at V and 13 bases at J, leaving 9 bases unmatched. DNA for the CDR3: TGTGCCAGCAGGCCCCCGACAGGGTCCCAGTTCTTC. This sequence encodes CASRPPTGSQFF.

This clone came up a few times. The chain carries TRBV15 and TRBJ1-5; D call uncertain. The ends were cut back, 1 base at V and 2 bases at J, with 9 bases in the middle. Germline V gene lookup returns CDR1 LNHNV and CDR2 YYDKDF (reference sequence). The CDR3 extends over 15 amino acids. This CDR3 is CATSRANLGNQPQHF. The CDR3 DNA sequence: TGTGCCACCAGCAGAGCAAACTTGGGCAATCAGCCCCAGCATTTT. Full variable domain (missing parts from reference TRBV15 and TRBJ1-5): DAMVIQNPRYQVTQFGKPVTLSCSQTLNHNVMYWYQQKSSQAPKLLFHYYDKDFNNEADTPDNFQSRRPNTSFCFLDIRSPGLGDTAMYLCATSRANLGNQPQHFGDGTRLSIL.

This clone was observed a few times. The rearrangement joins TRBV19 to TRBJ1-5, with D possibly matching TRBD1 (5 bases). V lost 7 bases and J 7 bases, leaving 20 bases between the germline ends. The CDR3 spans 15 residues. Germline CDR1 LNHDA, CDR2 SQIVND (reference sequence). The CDR3 here is CASTSSGGESQPQHF. In DNA, the CDR3 is TGTGCCAGTACCTCCTCGGGGGGGGAATCCCAGCCCCAGCATTTT.

The J gene is TRBJ2-1, the V gene TRBV7-9; 7 positions match TRBD2. V gave up 4 bases and J gave up 8 bases; unmatched junction bases: 8. The CDR3 has 14 amino acids. CDR1 is SEHNR and CDR2 is FQNEAQ in the germline V gene (reference sequence). The CDR3 loop is CASSSLGGRDEQFF. CDR3 nucleotide sequence: TGTGCCAGCAGCTCCTTGGGAGGGCGCGATGAGCAGTTCTTC.

This clone was counted between two and nine times. CDR3 DNA sequence: TGTGCCAGTAGCCACCCAGGGCTCCTCACTGAAGCTTTCTTT. It yields the protein CASSHPGLLTEAFF. The gene calls are TRBV19 and TRBJ1-1; a weak D match, TRBD1 (5 bases). The CDR3 has 14 amino acids. Trimming took 6 bases from V and 4 from J, leaving 15 bases between them. Germline CDR1 and CDR2: LNHDA and SQIVND (reference sequence).

The chain joins TRBV25-1 to TRBJ2-2; 10 bases match TRBD2. This CDR3 spans 17 amino acids. The germline V gene encodes CDR1 MGHDK and CDR2 SYGVNS. The V and J ends lost 5 bases and 3 bases, in that order; junction bases with no gene match: 9. This CDR3 reads CASSRLAGAQDTGELFF. DNA of the CDR3: TGTGCCAGCAGTCGCCTAGCGGGGGCCCAGGACACCGGGGAGCTGTTTTTT.

This chain uses TRBV28 with TRBJ1-1; TRBD1 matches 9 bases. The CDR3 runs 14 residues. Germline assignment: CDR1 MDHEN and CDR2 SYDVKM. V dropped 5 bases and J dropped 9; count of bases not matched to a gene: 10. This CDR3 reads CASSEGTGRLQAFF. The CDR3, as DNA: TGTGCCAGCAGTGAAGGGACAGGGAGACTTCAAGCTTTCTTT.

V is TRBV28 and J is TRBJ1-2, with TRBD1 as a possible D gene (6 bases). Trimming took off 5 bases at V and 6 bases at J, with 10 bases between the two ends. The germline V gene has CDR1 MDHEN and CDR2 SYDVKM. The CDR3 sequence is 12 residues long. This chain's CDR3 is CASSTQGHGYTF. The CDR3 coding sequence is TGTGCCAGCAGTACACAGGGTCATGGCTACACCTTC.

The chain combines TRBV7-9 with TRBJ2-1; TRBD1 aligns across 7 bases. V was pared by 5 bases and J by 0 bases, with 4 bases of the junction left unmatched. The CDR3 contains 15 residues. CDR1 is SEHNR and CDR2 is FQNEAQ in the germline V gene (reference sequence). The CDR3 loop is CASSPTGVSYNEQFF. The CDR3 DNA reads TGTGCCAGCAGCCCAACAGGGGTCTCCTACAATGAGCAGTTCTTC.

The chain uses TRBV24-1 and TRBJ1-2; D unresolved. This CDR3 comprises 15 residues. Trimming pared 2 bases from V and 8 bases from J, leaving 17 bases between. Germline-derived CDR1 and CDR2 are KGHDR and SFDVKD. CDR3 amino acids: CATSDSFQTGRGYTF. The CDR3 coding sequence is TGTGCCACCAGTGATTCGTTTCAGACGGGGAGGGGCTACACCTTC.

The chain is built from TRBV28 and TRBJ1-6, with 7 bases that match TRBD1. This CDR3 has 15 residues. Germline V gives CDR1 MDHEN, CDR2 SYDVKM. V gave up 2 bases and J gave up 7 bases; unmatched junction bases: 5. The CDR3 sequence: CASSLGGGMNSPLHF. The CDR3 DNA reads as TGTGCCAGCAGTTTAGGAGGGGGCATGAATTCACCCCTCCACTTT.

The chain couples TRBV5-1 to TRBJ2-1; D remains unclear. V lost 0 bases and J 12 bases, leaving 13 bases between the germline ends. The CDR3 is made up of 13 amino acids. The V gene's germline CDR1 is SGHRS and CDR2 YFSETQ. The CDR3 here is CASSLADGWLQFF. CDR3 DNA: TGCGCCAGCAGCTTGGCCGACGGGTGGCTGCAGTTCTTC. The full variable domain, completed using reference TRBV5-1 and TRBJ2-1, is KAGVTQTPRYLIKTRGQQVTLSCSPISGHRSVSWYQQTPGQGLQFLFEYFSETQRNKGNFPGRFSGRQFSNSRSEMNVSTLELGDSALYLCASSLADGWLQFFGPGTRLTVL.

This chain links TRBV19 with TRBJ1-6, with D perhaps TRBD1 (6 bases). The CDR3 contains 16 residues. Per germline, CDR1 LNHDA and CDR2 SQIVND (reference sequence). The V gene lost 5 bases and the J gene lost 1 base, with 12 bases spanning the gap. CDR3 sequence reads: CASSVGQRSYNSPLHF. The CDR3 DNA follows: TGTGCCAGTAGTGTCGGACAGCGGTCCTATAATTCACCCCTCCACTTT.

This chain connects TRBV15 to TRBJ2-3; 7 bases map to TRBD1. CDR3 length: 13 residues. With 11 bases clipped from V and 0 bases from J, the junction kept 5 bases outside the gene matches. Germline assignment: CDR1 LNHNV and CDR2 YYDKDF (reference sequence). CDR3 residues: CAAGTASTDTQYF. As DNA, the CDR3 is TGTGCCGCCGGGACAGCTAGCACAGATACGCAGTATTTT.

In DNA, the CDR3 is TGTGCCAGCAGCCCGGACTATGGGGGCTACACCTTC. This encodes CASSPDYGGYTF. The genes are TRBV7-9 and TRBJ1-2, with D hard to call. The V end lost 5 bases, the J end lost 8 bases, and 12 bases lay between the germline ends. CDR1 SEHNR and CDR2 FQNEAQ come from the germline V gene (reference sequence). The length of the CDR3 is 12 residues.

This clone was recorded only once. This sequence joins TRBV11-2 and TRBJ2-7; 9 bases map to TRBD2. The CDR3 runs 16 residues. Trimming took 0 bases from V and 2 from J; bases not matched to a gene: 5. The germline V gene has CDR1 SGHAT and CDR2 FQNNGV. The CDR3 DNA reads as TGTGCCAGCAGCTTAGAATTGCTAGCGGGAACCTACGAGCAGTACTTC. This encodes CASSLELLAGTYEQYF.

In this sample, this clone turned up once. The V call is TRBV6-4, the J call TRBJ1-6, with TRBD1 as a possible D gene (5 bases). This CDR3 is 14 amino acids long. Germline V gene data show CDR1 as MRHNA and CDR2 as SNTAGT. The V gene lost 4 bases and the J gene lost 9 bases, with 13 bases spanning the gap. CDR3 loop: CASSVGREASPLHF. CDR3 bases: TGTGCCAGCAGTGTCGGCAGGGAGGCTTCACCCCTCCACTTT.

The chain carries TRBV18 and TRBJ1-3; unclear D gene. V was cut by 3 bases and J by 4 bases, with 16 bases left in between. The CDR3 has 16 residues. CDR1 and CDR2 (germline): KGHSH, LQKENI. The DNA of the CDR3 is TGTGCCAGCTCACCTTCCCACCTTGGACTGGGAAACACCATATATTTT. This gives the protein CASSPSHLGLGNTIYF.

The count of this clone is one. For the CDR3, the DNA is TGCAGCGTTGAATGGGGCAGGGGAGGGTATGGCTACACCTTC. It codes for CSVEWGRGGYGYTF. This sequence joins TRBV29-1 and TRBJ1-2, with D possibly being TRBD1 (6 bases). The CDR3 has 14 residues. Germline CDR1 and CDR2: SQVTM and ANQGSEA. The V end was cut by 2 bases, the J end by 5 bases, with 15 bases between.